This is a list of T cell receptor beta chains from one sample in a study of T cell repertoires in cytomegalovirus infection. TCRdb passed the reads through MiXCR, listing each CDR3 protein once. In the table there are a few hundred thousand distinct CDR3 sequences, about a sixth of which are singletons. Sequencing used CD8+ T cells from PBMCs. All receptors derive from a human donor in good health (CMV status not recorded). Some clones in this sample may be carry-over from other donors' samples. Both conserved end residues are part of each CDR3. D genes are given only for firm matches. Size is stated for part of the rows, as once, few or many counts, or as a class when the clone is expanded.

TRBJ2-7	many	.	TRBV7-8	TGTGCCAGCAGCTCGGGACTGTCCTCCGAGCAGTACTTC	CASSSGLSSEQYF
TRBJ1-1	few	TRBD1	TRBV19	TGTGCCAGTAGCCCAACCCGGCACAGGGGGCAACCTGAAGCTTTCTTT	CASSPTRHRGQPEAFF
TRBJ2-7	few	.	TRBV7-9	TGTGCCAGCAGCTTAATCGCGCCTTACGAGCAGTACTTC	CASSLIAPYEQYF
TRBJ2-3	few	.	TRBV12-3/TRBV12-4	TGTGCCAGCAGTATAGGACCTAGCTTACGGAGGGATTTT	CASSIGPSLRRDF
TRBJ1-5	few	.	TRBV19	TGTGCCAGTAGTATGCGCCACAGCCCCAGGGAGCCCCAGCATTTT	CASSMRHSPREPQHF
TRBJ1-2	.	.	TRBV10-2	TGCGCCAGCAGTGAGAGAAGCCTCTATGGCTACACCTTC	CASSERSLYGYTF
TRBJ2-3	.	.	TRBV6-8	TGTGCCAGCAGTTACTTTCTCGACAGCACAGATACGCAGTATTTT	CASSYFLDSTDTQYF
TRBJ1-5	.	.	TRBV4-3	TGCGCCAGCAGCCAAGATTCTAGCAATCAGCCCCAGCATTTT	CASSQDSSNQPQHF
TRBJ1-2	.	.	TRBV12-3/TRBV12-4	TGTGCCAGCAGTCCCTGGGGGGGGGACTATGGCTACACCTTC	CASSPWGGDYGYTF
TRBJ1-1	.	.	TRBV29-1	TGCAGCGTTGGTGGGAGCGTGAACACTGAAGCTTTCTTT	CSVGGSVNTEAFF
TRBJ1-1	many	.	TRBV2	TGTGCCAGCAGGGAGAGGCACAAAGGGAACGTCGCTGAAGCTTTCTTT	CASRERHKGNVAEAFF
TRBJ2-1	.	.	TRBV15	TGTGCCACCAGCAGGGGTTTGGATGAGGCAGGGCCCCGCGATGAGCAGTTCTTC	CATSRGLDEAGPRDEQFF
TRBJ1-5	many	.	TRBV12-3/TRBV12-4	TGTGCCAGCAGTTTATCTGGAGCTGGCAATCAGCCCCAGCATTTT	CASSLSGAGNQPQHF
TRBJ2-5	many	.	TRBV6-1	TGTGCCAGCCACTATTTTGGGGAATGGGAGACCCAGTACTTC	CASHYFGEWETQYF
TRBJ1-1	many	.	TRBV6-5	TGTGCCAGCAGTTACTCGGGGGGCATGAACACTGAAGCTTTCTTT	CASSYSGGMNTEAFF
TRBJ2-7	few	TRBD1	TRBV12-3/TRBV12-4	TGTGCCAGCAGTTGGGCGGGGACAGGGGACTACGAGCAGTACTTC	CASSWAGTGDYEQYF
TRBJ2-1	many	TRBD2	TRBV7-2	TGTGCCAGCAGCGAACTAGCGGGGTTCTACAATGAGCAGTTCTTC	CASSELAGFYNEQFF
TRBJ1-5	many	.	TRBV19	TGTGCCAGTAGTATCGGTAATCAGCCCCAGCATTTT	CASSIGNQPQHF
TRBJ2-3	.	.	TRBV4-1	TGCGCCAGCAGCCAAAACAGGGTCCCTAGCACAGATACGCAGTATTTT	CASSQNRVPSTDTQYF
TRBJ2-7	.	TRBD1	TRBV20-1	TGCAGTGCTAGAGATACAGGGGCCTCCTACGAGCAGTACTTC	CSARDTGASYEQYF
TRBJ2-7	.	TRBD1	TRBV6-5	TGTGCCAGCGCCGTGACAGGGGGTGAGGACGAGCAGTACTTC	CASAVTGGEDEQYF
TRBJ2-1	many	.	TRBV7-2	TGTGCCAGCAGCGGAGTGATCCGTACCCCCTACAATGAGCAGTTCTTC	CASSGVIRTPYNEQFF
TRBJ2-7	.	.	TRBV7-8	TGTGCCAGCAGCTTAGAACTCCCGAGCTCCTACGAGCAGTACTTC	CASSLELPSSYEQYF
TRBJ1-2	many	.	TRBV7-2	TGTGCCAGCAGCTTAGGGGTCAGCGGCTATGGCTACACCTTC	CASSLGVSGYGYTF
TRBJ2-7	many	.	TRBV7-9	TGTGCCAGCAGCTTAGTAGGGTCCCCCGAGTACGAGCAGTACTTC	CASSLVGSPEYEQYF
TRBJ2-5	few	.	TRBV15	TGTGCCACCAGCAGAGAGGGAGAGGAAGAGACCCAGTACTTC	CATSREGEEETQYF
TRBJ1-2	.	.	TRBV4-3	TGCGCCAGCAGCCAAGAGGGCGGGCTTTCAGGCTACACCTTC	CASSQEGGLSGYTF
TRBJ1-5	few	.	TRBV10-3	TGTGCCATCAGTGAGGGGCCAGGGAGGGATCAGCCCCAGCATTTT	CAISEGPGRDQPQHF
TRBJ2-3	.	TRBD2	TRBV7-9	TGTGCCAGCAGCGTGGGAGCAGGACTAGCGGTATACGTGCAGTATTTT	CASSVGAGLAVYVQYF
TRBJ1-2	.	.	TRBV29-1	TGCAGCGTTGAATCTAAAGACAGTATGGTTGGGAACACCTTC	CSVESKDSMVGNTF
TRBJ1-2	.	TRBD1	TRBV6-6	TGTGCCAGCAGTTACACCGCTCCTGGACAGGTCGGCTATGGCTACACCTTC	CASSYTAPGQVGYGYTF
TRBJ1-1	.	.	TRBV11-2	TGTGCCAGCAGCGAGAACCGGGACGGACTATTGAACACTGAAGCTTTCTTT	CASSENRDGLLNTEAFF
TRBJ2-4	many	.	TRBV6-2/TRBV6-3	TGTGCCAGCAGTTACCCAGGGATTCAGTACTTC	CASSYPGIQYF
TRBJ2-2	few	.	TRBV7-9	TGTGCCAGCAGCTCGGAGGTGCGGGACACCGGGGAGCTGTTTTTT	CASSSEVRDTGELFF
TRBJ1-5	few	.	TRBV6-5	TGTGCCAGCAGTTACTCGGAGGTCAATCAGCCCCAGCATTTT	CASSYSEVNQPQHF
TRBJ1-2	.	TRBD1	TRBV12-3/TRBV12-4	TGTGCCAGCAGTCCGTCACCGGACAGGGGCTACACCTTC	CASSPSPDRGYTF
TRBJ2-2	.	.	TRBV27	TGTGCCAGCCTGGGAAGAGGGTCGGGCACCGGGGAGCTGTTTTTT	CASLGRGSGTGELFF
TRBJ2-1	.	.	TRBV6-5	TGTGCCAGCAGCCCCGGCCCCCACCTCGGGGCGAATGAGCAGTTCTTC	CASSPGPHLGANEQFF
TRBJ2-7	.	TRBD2	TRBV6-5	TGTGCCAGCAGTCTCACCGGGACTAGACGCTACGAGCAGTACTTC	CASSLTGTRRYEQYF
TRBJ2-7	few	.	TRBV11-1	TGTGCCAGCAGCTTAGCAGGGAACCACGAGCAGTACTTC	CASSLAGNHEQYF
TRBJ1-1	few	TRBD1	TRBV4-2	TGTGCCAGCAGCCAAGTCTGGACAGGCATGAACACTGAAGCTTTCTTT	CASSQVWTGMNTEAFF
TRBJ1-5	few	.	TRBV28	TGTGCCAGCAGTTTCGAGGGGCTCCAGCCCCAGCATTTT	CASSFEGLQPQHF
TRBJ2-3	.	.	TRBV7-9	TGTGCCAGCAGCTCATCGGCGACAGATACGCAGTATTTT	CASSSSATDTQYF
TRBJ2-1	few	TRBD2	TRBV2	TGTGCCAGCAGTCGGGGAGGCGGGGGTTACAATGAGCAGTTCTTC	CASSRGGGGYNEQFF
TRBJ1-2	.	.	TRBV6-6	TGTGCCAGCAGCTACGGCGGTGACTATGGCTACACCTTC	CASSYGGDYGYTF